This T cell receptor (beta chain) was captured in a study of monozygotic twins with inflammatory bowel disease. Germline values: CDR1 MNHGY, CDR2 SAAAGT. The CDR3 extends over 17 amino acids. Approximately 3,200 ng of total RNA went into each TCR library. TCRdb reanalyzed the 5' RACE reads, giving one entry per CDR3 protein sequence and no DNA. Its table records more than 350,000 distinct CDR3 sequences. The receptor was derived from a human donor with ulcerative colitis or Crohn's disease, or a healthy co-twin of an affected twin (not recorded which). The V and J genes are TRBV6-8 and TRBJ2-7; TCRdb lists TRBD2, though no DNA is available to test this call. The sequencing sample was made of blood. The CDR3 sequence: CASSYSPSGGFYNEQYF.